This TCR beta chain was observed in a study of cytomegalovirus exposure and HLA in healthy donors. Study-level results: Immune exposure information comprised only CMV serostatus. The classifier was said to identify cytomegalovirus status with high specificity and sensitivity. Accurate HLA-A and HLA-B prediction from TCR beta sequences was reported for most subjects.

On this clone itself: Its antigen is unidentified.

It was with 60 Vbeta and 13 Jbeta primers that the PCR ran. Method: immunoSEQ multiplex PCR; TCRdb's copy keeps in-frame clones and lacks some. This table has more than 90,000 clones, 65% to 75% appearing once. It was healthy bone marrow donors who served as donors. The CDR3 consists of 12 residues. Germline assignment: CDR1 SGHNT and CDR2 YYREEE (reference sequence). The V gene lost 1 base and the J gene lost 11 bases, with 13 bases spanning the gap. The sequence came from a man aged 30-40 years in good health and CMV-seropositive. This chain connects TRBV5-4 to TRBJ2-7; D unclear. Sample: PBMCs. CDR3 bases: TGTGCCAGCAGCTTGCGGCCCGAGGCGGAGTACTTC. It translates to CASSLRPEAEYF.